Included here is one T cell receptor beta chain sequence, with context. Its specificity is not known. CDR3 length: 15 residues. Germline V CDR1 and CDR2: DFQATT, SNEGSKA (reference sequence). Trimming removed 4 bases from V and 0 bases from J, with 15 bases in between. The sample originates from a study of post-analysis software for immune sequencing data. Study-wide background: Disease trajectories encompassed relapsing-remitting, secondary progressive and progressive-relapsing multiple sclerosis. Regarding the study as a whole: When patients were compared with controls, 5 or 6 TRBV segments were more frequent, TRBV5-6, TRBV5-1 and TRBV20-1 among them.

The TCR beta cDNA libraries carried unique molecular identifiers. T cells, about 0.9 to 11 million of them, yielded hundreds of thousands of cDNA molecules. TCRdb re-called the PCR reads through MiXCR, storing one row per CDR3 protein. The table records around 770,000 distinct CDR3 sequences, 46% of them present only once. This chain uses TRBV20-1 with TRBJ1-1, with D tentatively TRBD1 (6 bases). The TCR comes from a girl aged 10 to 17 with multiple sclerosis. Sequenced material: blood. The CDR3: CSATLLGQMNTEAFF. The CDR3 DNA reads as TGCAGTGCTACCCTTCTTGGACAGATGAACACTGAAGCTTTCTTT.